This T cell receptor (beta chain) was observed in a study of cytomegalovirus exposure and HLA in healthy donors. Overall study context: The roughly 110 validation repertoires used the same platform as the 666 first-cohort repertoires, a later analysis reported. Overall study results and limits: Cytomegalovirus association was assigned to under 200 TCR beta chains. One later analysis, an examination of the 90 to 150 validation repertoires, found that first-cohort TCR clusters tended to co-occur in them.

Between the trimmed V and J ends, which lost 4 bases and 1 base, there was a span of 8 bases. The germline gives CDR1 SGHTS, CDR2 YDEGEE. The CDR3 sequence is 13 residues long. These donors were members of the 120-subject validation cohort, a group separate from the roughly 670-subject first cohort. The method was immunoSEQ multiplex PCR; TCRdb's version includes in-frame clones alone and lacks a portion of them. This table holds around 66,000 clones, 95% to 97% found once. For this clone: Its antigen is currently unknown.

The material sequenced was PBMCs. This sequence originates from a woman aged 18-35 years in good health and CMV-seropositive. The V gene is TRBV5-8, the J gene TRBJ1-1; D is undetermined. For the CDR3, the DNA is TGTGCCAGCAGCGCGACTGGGAACACTGAAGCTTTCTTT. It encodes CASSATGNTEAFF.